These T cell receptor beta chains were read from a single sample in a study of blood T cell repertoires in COVID-19. The table came from immunoSEQ multiplex PCR; TCRdb's copy has only in-frame clones and leaves some out. The profile covers a few hundred thousand clones, with roughly 88% appearing a single time and about 1.9% taken by the ten largest. Specimen: PBMCs or T cells enriched from blood (not recorded which). The source is a woman aged 50 to 60 who had recovered from COVID-19. Both conserved end residues are part of each CDR3. Rows may omit the clone size; those that give it use once, few, many or a size class.

CDR3 protein	clone size	J gene	V gene
CASSLLGGKVTGELFF	.	TRBJ2-2	TRBV7-2
CASSLRGTEAFF	few	TRBJ1-1	TRBV7-9
CASSEQGLAGASEQFF	.	TRBJ2-1	TRBV7-2
CATSDFSAGVRDTQYF	.	TRBJ2-3	TRBV24-1
CASSPETAVGNQPQHF	.	TRBJ1-5	TRBV19
CASSADGQGMAFF	.	TRBJ1-1	TRBV2
CASSRDRGGNQPQHF	.	TRBJ1-5	TRBV11-1
CASQRGGSYEQYF	.	TRBJ2-7	TRBV6-5
CASSEPGQASYEQYF	.	TRBJ2-7	TRBV6-1
CASSASGRGSYNEQFF	.	TRBJ2-1	TRBV7-3
CASSLSGSIDTQYF	.	TRBJ2-3	TRBV5-1
CASSATGTSEAFF	.	TRBJ1-1	TRBV5-1
CASSKLEGPSSGRAHNEQFF	.	TRBJ2-1	TRBV21-1
CASSKFGTSEQYF	.	TRBJ2-7	TRBV10-1
CASTLAGTYEQYF	.	TRBJ2-7	TRBV3-1/TRBV3-2
CASSQDRDTYEQYF	.	TRBJ2-7	TRBV3-1/TRBV3-2
CASSFPDRGQGTIYF	.	TRBJ1-3	TRBV7-2
CASSLGREGDEQFF	.	TRBJ2-1	TRBV5-1
CSVETGRHRYGYTF	.	TRBJ1-2	TRBV29-1
CASSPDRDSYEQYF	once	TRBJ2-7	TRBV5-1
CASSPKTGTTTYNEQFF	.	TRBJ2-1	TRBV3-1/TRBV3-2
CASSLYPGTSGAYEQYF	.	TRBJ2-7	TRBV28
CASGGGWTGELFF	.	TRBJ2-2	TRBV2
CASSLGQGFSYEQYF	.	TRBJ2-7	TRBV27
CASSQDDSSSYEQYF	.	TRBJ2-7	TRBV4-2
CASSLLREEKLFF	.	TRBJ1-4	TRBV18
CASSLSARKNTEAFF	once	TRBJ1-1	TRBV7-9
CASSQDFRGYYEQFF	medium-sized	TRBJ2-1	TRBV4-2
CSVVEGGATGAEAFF	.	TRBJ1-1	TRBV29-1
CASSVGTATQQAQHF	.	TRBJ1-5	TRBV9
CASSEVGGRAGEQYF	.	TRBJ2-7	TRBV2
CASRPGTEAFF	few	TRBJ1-1	TRBV19
CASSLSWTSGASTDTQYF	.	TRBJ2-3	TRBV27
CASGQAGYSNQPQHF	.	TRBJ1-5	TRBV12-5
CATSLGGDQETQYF	.	TRBJ2-5	TRBV15
CASRPTSGTYEQYF	.	TRBJ2-7	TRBV5-1
CASSLLLELADTGELFF	.	TRBJ2-2	TRBV5-4
CAIGTGMNTEAFF	once	TRBJ1-1	TRBV10-3
CASSLGYRGNQPQHF	.	TRBJ1-5	TRBV11-2
CASSLRGPGREVNSPLHF	.	TRBJ1-6	TRBV5-1
CASSVRGERELLYEQYF	.	TRBJ2-7	TRBV5-4
CASSPLLAGTYNEQFF	once	TRBJ2-1	TRBV5-5
CASNTLATQYF	.	TRBJ2-5	TRBV6-5
CASSPGQGYGYTF	.	TRBJ1-2	TRBV3-1/TRBV3-2
CASSGGTDLVETQYF	.	TRBJ2-5	TRBV5-1
CASAQGLDTEAFF	.	TRBJ1-1	TRBV6-5
CASSSGQPNEQFF	.	TRBJ2-1	TRBV7-3
CASSPAAASYSGNTIYF	.	TRBJ1-3	TRBV18
CASRAGTSGFYEQFF	.	TRBJ2-1	TRBV7-3
CAWSKGLAGVYEQYF	.	TRBJ2-7	TRBV30
CASSLIRTAELVETQYF	.	TRBJ2-5	TRBV27
CSVDKGLASYNEQFF	few	TRBJ2-1	TRBV29-1
CASSSELAGYQETQYF	.	TRBJ2-5	TRBV9
CASSSPTGWHTEAFF	once	TRBJ1-1	TRBV13
CASTAQGNEKLFF	.	TRBJ1-4	TRBV2
CASSPRDSRGDEQFF	.	TRBJ2-1	TRBV18
CASSSTSWGRVFNEQFF	.	TRBJ2-1	TRBV28
CAGGRGRTEAFF	few	TRBJ1-1	TRBV2
CASSLTLRPQGKTGELFF	.	TRBJ2-2	TRBV7-3
CASSFSGYEQYF	.	TRBJ2-7	TRBV28